Listed below are T cell receptor beta chains from one sample, sequenced in a study of blood T cell repertoires in COVID-19. Here immunoSEQ multiplex PCR was the method, and the copy in TCRdb shows in-frame clones only, minus some. The data show roughly 150,000 clones, roughly 80% seen once. Sample: PBMCs or T cells enriched from blood (not recorded which). The source is a woman between 40 and 50 years old with acute COVID-19. CDR3s include the opening cysteine and the closing phenylalanine or tryptophan. A D gene is named only where the DNA matches it firmly. A row's size may be missing; if present it is once, few, many or a size class.

d_gene	abundance	j_gene	v_gene	CDR3aa	CDR3nt
NA	NA	TRBJ2-1	TRBV7-9	CASASREDNEQFF	TGTGCCAGCGCCTCCAGGGAAGACAATGAGCAGTTCTTC
TRBD1	many	TRBJ1-6	TRBV18	CASSRGQGNSPLHF	TGTGCCAGCTCACGGGGACAGGGGAATTCACCCCTCCACTTT
TRBD2	NA	TRBJ2-1	TRBV5-6	CASSRLAGGPLAQFF	TGTGCCAGCAGCAGACTAGCGGGAGGACCCCTAGCGCAGTTCTTC
TRBD2	NA	TRBJ2-2	TRBV19	CASRGSGRVTGELFF	TGTGCCAGTAGGGGTAGCGGGAGAGTAACCGGGGAGCTGTTTTTT
TRBD2	NA	TRBJ2-7	TRBV11-2	CASSLQLAGGPYEQYF	TGTGCCAGCAGCTTGCAACTAGCGGGAGGGCCCTACGAGCAGTACTTC
NA	NA	TRBJ1-4	TRBV7-9	CASSSRRGTGTNEKLFF	TGTGCCAGCAGCTCCCGACGGGGTACGGGGACTAATGAAAAACTGTTTTTT
TRBD1	NA	TRBJ2-2	TRBV27	CASSLSPGGANAGELFF	TGTGCCAGCAGTTTATCGCCAGGGGGCGCAAACGCCGGGGAGCTGTTTTTT
TRBD1	NA	TRBJ1-2	TRBV2	CASIGQAGYGYTF	TGTGCCAGCATCGGACAGGCTGGATATGGCTACACCTTC
TRBD1	once	TRBJ2-7	TRBV19	CASSRWTGGSYEQYF	TGTGCCAGTAGTAGGTGGACAGGTGGGTCCTACGAGCAGTACTTC
TRBD2	NA	TRBJ2-2	TRBV19	CASSTGGGQAGELFF	TGTGCCAGTAGTACGGGCGGGGGGCAGGCCGGGGAGCTGTTTTTT
NA	once	TRBJ1-3	TRBV11-2	CASSRLEASSGNTIYF	TGTGCCAGCAGCCGATTGGAGGCAAGCTCTGGAAACACCATATATTTT
NA	once	TRBJ2-6	TRBV5-1	CASSLSPGTGANVLTF	TGCGCCAGCAGCTTGTCCCCCGGGACTGGGGCCAACGTCCTGACTTTC
TRBD1	few	TRBJ1-1	TRBV6-5	CASSQTGNLNTEAFF	TGTGCCAGCAGCCAGACAGGGAACCTGAACACTGAAGCTTTCTTT
NA	NA	TRBJ1-2	TRBV29-1	CSVEKVGAWDYGYTF	TGCAGCGTTGAAAAGGTTGGGGCTTGGGATTATGGCTACACCTTC
NA	NA	TRBJ2-1	TRBV7-9	CASSSLPSRGSYNEQFF	TGTGCCAGCAGCTCCCTTCCCTCCAGGGGTTCCTACAATGAGCAGTTCTTC
TRBD2	NA	TRBJ2-7	TRBV4-2	CASSQTTPGGRVTYEQYF	TGTGCCAGCAGCCAAACAACTCCGGGCGGGAGAGTCACCTACGAGCAGTACTTC
NA	many	TRBJ2-5	TRBV6-1	CASSEAGRGIVETQYF	TGTGCCAGCAGTGAAGCGGGCCGGGGTATCGTCGAGACCCAGTACTTC
TRBD1	NA	TRBJ2-2	TRBV7-8	CASSLGTGRYTGELFF	TGTGCCAGCAGCTTAGGGACAGGGAGGTACACCGGGGAGCTGTTTTTT
TRBD1	once	TRBJ1-5	TRBV2	CASSGTGEQPQHF	TGTGCCAGCAGCGGGACAGGGGAACAGCCCCAGCATTTT
TRBD2	NA	TRBJ2-5	TRBV29-1	CSVDASGGSETQYF	TGCAGCGTTGACGCTAGCGGGGGCAGCGAGACCCAGTACTTC
NA	medium-sized	TRBJ1-2	TRBV12-3/TRBV12-4	CASSLRGGGYTF	TGTGCCAGCAGTTTACGGGGGGGCGGCTACACCTTC
TRBD2	NA	TRBJ2-5	TRBV7-9	CASSLMAGGPGETQYF	TGTGCCAGCAGCTTAATGGCGGGAGGGCCTGGGGAGACCCAGTACTTC
TRBD2	NA	TRBJ2-1	TRBV9	CASSQAGELYNEQFF	TGTGCCAGCAGCCAAGCGGGGGAACTCTACAATGAGCAGTTCTTC
TRBD1	once	TRBJ1-2	TRBV7-2	CASSLGDRGQTGYTF	TGTGCCAGCAGCTTAGGGGACAGGGGCCAGACTGGCTACACCTTC
TRBD2	NA	TRBJ2-1	TRBV3-1/TRBV3-2	CASSHEFSGDSYNEQFF	TGTGCCAGCAGCCATGAATTTAGCGGGGACTCCTACAATGAGCAGTTCTTC
TRBD1	NA	TRBJ2-3	TRBV10-1	CASSESPGTGLPDTQYF	TGCGCCAGCAGTGAGTCGCCCGGGACAGGGCTCCCAGATACGCAGTATTTT
TRBD1	NA	TRBJ1-3	TRBV24-1	CATSDSTGQERNTIYF	TGTGCCACCAGTGATTCCACAGGACAGGAGCGAAACACCATATATTTT
TRBD2	NA	TRBJ2-1	TRBV18	CASSSLAGGQGEQFF	TGTGCCAGCTCGTCCCTAGCGGGAGGGCAGGGTGAGCAGTTCTTC
TRBD2	NA	TRBJ2-5	TRBV5-3	CARSVSKELAGGETQYF	TGTGCCAGAAGCGTCTCAAAGGAACTAGCGGGAGGGGAGACCCAGTACTTC
TRBD1	NA	TRBJ2-4	TRBV29-1	CSAGDRAGDIQYF	TGCAGCGCTGGAGACAGGGCTGGGGACATTCAGTACTTC
NA	NA	TRBJ1-1	TRBV12-3/TRBV12-4	CASSPQIYTEAFF	TGTGCCAGCAGCCCCCAGATCTACACTGAAGCTTTCTTT
NA	NA	TRBJ2-5	TRBV2	CASSPTILGETQYF	TGTGCCAGCAGCCCTACTATCCTGGGAGAGACCCAGTACTTC
TRBD1	once	TRBJ2-1	TRBV10-3	CAISETGTGALEQFF	TGTGCCATCAGTGAAACCGGGACAGGCGCCCTTGAGCAGTTCTTC
NA	NA	TRBJ2-6	TRBV5-1	CASSLDSYSGANVLTF	TGCGCCAGCAGCTTGGACAGTTACTCTGGGGCCAACGTCCTGACTTTC
NA	NA	TRBJ2-3	TRBV2	CASSELRDTQYF	TGTGCCAGCAGTGAATTGCGAGATACGCAGTATTTT
NA	NA	TRBJ1-1	TRBV19	CASSLTENTEAFF	TGTGCCAGTAGTCTAACAGAGAACACTGAAGCTTTCTTT
NA	NA	TRBJ2-1	TRBV7-3	CASSRTGTNYNEQFF	TGTGCCAGCAGCCGAACCGGGACAAACTACAATGAGCAGTTCTTC
TRBD2	NA	TRBJ2-3	TRBV5-1	CASSSGTSGSGDTQYF	TGCGCCAGCAGCTCGGGGACTAGCGGGAGTGGAGATACGCAGTATTTT
TRBD2	NA	TRBJ2-1	TRBV4-1	CASSQDISGTHNEQFF	TGCGCCAGCAGCCAAGATATAAGCGGGACCCACAATGAGCAGTTCTTC
TRBD2	NA	TRBJ2-2	TRBV27	CASTSGEANTGELFF	TGTGCCAGCACTAGCGGGGAAGCGAACACCGGGGAGCTGTTTTTT
NA	NA	TRBJ1-1	TRBV2	CASSPQRGTEAFF	TGTGCCAGCAGTCCACAAAGGGGCACTGAAGCTTTCTTT
NA	NA	TRBJ2-5	TRBV11-2	CASSLELGRRAVQETQYF	TGTGCCAGCAGCTTAGAACTAGGGAGGAGGGCAGTCCAAGAGACCCAGTACTTC